The 10 T cell receptor beta chains reported below all come from one sample, sequenced in a study of long-term antiretroviral therapy in people with HIV (dated by TCRdb to between 2021 and 2024). Sequencing of the TRB variable region was done with the immunoSEQ hsTCRB v3.0 assay at survey level resolution. The table was pulled from immuneACCESS by TCRdb, which kept in-frame rearrangements only. Such tables lose some clones; where checked, under half of the loss comes from unresolved V genes, and the rest has no known cause. The sample data list 14,000 or so clones, and roughly four fifths of these were observed just once. Clones ranked in the top ten supply about 17% of the sample. Material: unsorted PBMCs, obtained just before starting antiretroviral therapy. Receptors originate from a man aged 40-55 years with HIV.

The chain uses TRBV25-1 and TRBJ1-2, with 7 bases aligning to TRBD1. Trimming at V came to 3 bases and at J to 4 bases, leaving 2 bases not matched to a gene. In germline, CDR1 is MGHDK, CDR2 SYGVNS. This CDR3 is 13 amino acids long. DNA for the CDR3: TGTGCCAGCAGTGAGGGACAGATCTATGGCTACACCTTC. Translating gives CASSEGQIYGYTF.

The rearrangement joins TRBV18 to TRBJ1-3, with D perhaps matching TRBD1 (5 bases). Germline V gene sequence: CDR1 KGHSH, CDR2 LQKENI. The CDR3 extends over 15 amino acids. V was shortened by 6 bases and J by 0 bases, with 12 bases between the two germline ends. CDR3 loop: CASSRRETSGNTIYF. The CDR3 DNA is TGTGCCAGCTCTCGCAGGGAAACCTCTGGAAACACCATATATTTT. Full variable domain (rest looked up from reference TRBV18 and TRBJ1-3): NAGVMQNPRHLVRRRGQEARLRCSPMKGHSHVYWYRQLPEEGLKFMVYLQKENIIDESGMPKERFSAEFPKEGPSILRIQQVVRGDSAAYFCASSRRETSGNTIYFGEGSWLTVV.

CDR3 DNA: TGTGCCAGCAGCCCTCCTACCTCAGATACGCAGTATTTT. Translating gives CASSPPTSDTQYF. The chain combines TRBV7-9 with TRBJ2-3; D uncertain. Looked up from germline, CDR1 is SEHNR and CDR2 is FQNEAQ (reference sequence). V shed 5 bases and J shed 4 bases, with 10 bases lying between them. The CDR3 runs 13 residues.

The rearrangement links TRBV7-9 to TRBJ1-1; a weak D match, TRBD1 (5 bases). Germline values: CDR1 SEHNR, CDR2 FQNEAQ (reference sequence). CDR3 length: 14 residues. Between the trimmed V and J ends, which lost 5 bases and 1 base, there was a span of 11 bases. The CDR3 spells CASSPWDRNTEAFF. The DNA of the CDR3 is TGTGCCAGCAGCCCCTGGGACCGGAACACTGAAGCTTTCTTT.

The J gene is TRBJ2-5, the V gene TRBV7-3; D unclear. The CDR3 has 13 amino acids. The V end was cut by 2 bases, the J end by 2 bases, with 6 bases between. Germline CDR1 is SGHTA and CDR2 is FQGTGA. The CDR3 nucleotides are TGTGCCAGCAGCTTATGGGCTCAAGAGACCCAGTACTTC. The encoded protein is CASSLWAQETQYF.

The V call is TRBV11-3, the J call TRBJ2-1, with 9 nucleotides matching TRBD2. Germline lookup yields CDR1 SGHNT and CDR2 YENEEA. Unmatched junction bases numbered 6, after V lost 3 bases and J lost 9 bases. The CDR3 has 14 residues. The CDR3 protein is CASSLASGKVEQFF. The CDR3 nucleotides are TGTGCCAGCAGCTTGGCTAGCGGGAAGGTTGAGCAGTTCTTC.

J is TRBJ1-1 and V is TRBV5-1, with D maybe TRBD1 (5 bases). The V gene lost 2 bases and the J gene lost 4 bases, with 9 bases spanning the gap. The V gene's germline CDR1 is SGHRS and CDR2 YFSETQ. This CDR3 contains 13 residues. As DNA, the CDR3 is TGCGCCAGCAGCTTCGGTGGGGGCACTGAAGCTTTCTTT. It specifies CASSFGGGTEAFF.

The V and J genes are TRBV18 and TRBJ1-5, with TRBD1 matching 7 bases. This CDR3 comprises 15 residues. Per the germline V gene, CDR1 is KGHSH and CDR2 is LQKENI. Trimming cost V 3 bases and J 1 base; bases outside gene matches: 3. This CDR3 is CASSPQGDSNQPQHF. As DNA, the CDR3 is TGTGCCAGCTCACCCCAGGGGGACAGCAATCAGCCCCAGCATTTT.

The chain carries TRBV30 and TRBJ2-7, with D possibly being TRBD1 (5 bases). The CDR3 length is 14 residues. Germline loops: CDR1 GTSNPN, CDR2 SVGIG (reference sequence). V lost 0 bases and J 5 bases, leaving 14 bases between the germline ends. The CDR3 DNA follows: TGTGCCTGGAGTGTACTGGCGCTCAGGGACGAGCAGTACTTC. This gives the protein CAWSVLALRDEQYF.

The chain links TRBV7-9 to TRBJ1-2; D ambiguous. CDR1 is SEHNR, CDR2 FQNEAQ, per germline (reference sequence). The V end was cut by 5 bases, the J end by 5 bases, with 15 bases between. The CDR3 consists of 14 residues. The DNA for the CDR3 is TGTGCCAGCAGCCACGACTGGGGTGAATATGGCTACACCTTC. It codes for CASSHDWGEYGYTF.